These 24 T cell receptor beta chains were all obtained from the same sample, sequenced in a study of shared clonotypes between healthy human individuals. Here immunoSEQ multiplex PCR was the method, and the copy in TCRdb shows in-frame clones only, minus some. The sample lists about 480,000 clones; almost 80% were seen once. Sequenced input: PBMCs. The receptors were sampled from a woman aged 40 to 50 in good health. Some clones in this sample may be carry-over from other donors' samples.

The rearrangement links TRBV10-3 to TRBJ1-1, with 8 bases aligning to TRBD1. CDR1 and CDR2 (germline): ENHRY, SYGVKD. Unmatched junction bases numbered 4, after V lost 10 bases and J lost 0 bases. The CDR3 covers 13 residues. The CDR3 region is CASSTGVNTEAFF. The CDR3 DNA follows: TGTGCCAGCTCGACAGGGGTGAACACTGAAGCTTTCTTT.

A remark on this clone: Different DNA sequences within this sample yield the same CDR3. As DNA, the CDR3 is TGTGCCAGCAGCGTTCAGGGTAACACTGAAGCTTTCTTT. Its translation: CASSVQGNTEAFF. The J gene is TRBJ1-1, the V gene TRBV2; possibly TRBD1 for D (5 bases). V gave up 6 bases and J gave up 2 bases, with 10 bases separating them. The CDR3 contains 13 residues. From germline, CDR1 is SNHLY and CDR2 FYNNEI.

The rearrangement links TRBV6-5 to TRBJ2-3, with a tentative D call TRBD1 (5 bases). V dropped 2 bases and J dropped 3 bases, with 12 bases sitting between them. The CDR3 loop spans 15 amino acids. CDR1 is MNHEY, CDR2 SVGAGI, per germline. CDR3 amino acids: CASSYLGQGTDTQYF. The CDR3 DNA follows: TGTGCCAGCAGTTACCTCGGCCAGGGAACAGATACGCAGTATTTT.

CDR3 in DNA: TGTGCCAGTAGATGGACAGGAGAAAACTATGGCTACACCTTC. Translated, it gives CASRWTGENYGYTF. J is TRBJ1-2 and V is TRBV6-5; 7 positions agree with TRBD1. The CDR3 consists of 14 residues. Trimming cost V 9 bases and J 2 bases; bases outside gene matches: 9. Germline lookup yields CDR1 MNHEY and CDR2 SVGAGI.

V and J are TRBV27 and TRBJ2-7; D might be TRBD1 (6 bases). CDR3 size: 16 residues. Germline V CDR1 and CDR2: MNHEY, SMNVEV (reference sequence). V lost 2 bases and J 3 bases, leaving 17 bases between the germline ends. CDR3 coding DNA: TGTGCCAGCAGTTTAAGTACGACAGGCGGCTTCTACGAGCAGTACTTC. Its translation: CASSLSTTGGFYEQYF.

The chain has TRBV5-1 and TRBJ2-3; 7 bases align to TRBD2. CDR3 length equals 16 residues. Per germline, CDR1 SGHRS and CDR2 YFSETQ. V lost 1 base to trimming and J lost 2 bases; unmatched junction nucleotides: 7. Here the CDR3 DNA reads TGCGCCAGCAGCTTGTCTCGGCTAGCGGACACAGATACGCAGTATTTT. Its protein product is CASSLSRLADTDTQYF.

This clone was found a few times. This may be a read error, as it is one base from a much larger clone. Other DNA sequences in this sample translate to the same CDR3. The chain links TRBV18 to TRBJ2-5; D is uncertain. The CDR3 runs 11 residues. Trimming took off 3 bases at V and 5 bases at J, with 4 bases between the two ends. Germline V gene lookup returns CDR1 KGHSH and CDR2 LQKENI. This CDR3 reads CASSPGETQYF. The CDR3 DNA is TGTGCCAGCTCACCTGGGGAGACCCAGTACTTC.

V usage is TRBV11-3 and J usage is TRBJ2-3; D uncertain. Deletions cut 0 bases from V and 5 bases from J, with 6 bases between. The CDR3 extends over 13 amino acids. Germline V gene lookup returns CDR1 SGHNT and CDR2 YENEEA. This chain's CDR3 is CASSLDGKDTQYF. In DNA, the CDR3 is TGTGCCAGCAGCTTAGATGGGAAAGATACGCAGTATTTT.

The chain employs TRBV28 and TRBJ1-2, with 7 bases that match TRBD1. V dropped 8 bases and J dropped 0; count of bases not matched to a gene: 6. Germline V gives CDR1 MDHEN, CDR2 SYDVKM. CDR3 length: 14 amino acids. The CDR3 is CASLRQGPNYGYTF. The CDR3 nucleotides read TGTGCCAGCCTCAGACAGGGCCCTAACTATGGCTACACCTTC.

The gene calls are TRBV6-1 and TRBJ2-7, with a possible D match to TRBD1 (5 bases). V lost 3 bases and J lost 6, with 15 bases in between. CDR3 length: 14 residues. Germline V gene data show CDR1 as MNHNS and CDR2 as SASEGT. In DNA form, the CDR3 reads TGTGCCAGCAGTGAGGCGCAGGGAATTGGCGAGCAGTACTTC. Translating it yields CASSEAQGIGEQYF.

The genes are TRBV30 and TRBJ1-5; D ambiguous. The CDR3 spans 13 residues. Germline CDR1 reads GTSNPN; CDR2 reads SVGIG (reference sequence). V was cut by 1 base and J by 7 bases, with 11 bases left in between. The CDR3 reads CAWSARKDQPQHF. The CDR3 DNA reads as TGTGCCTGGAGTGCCAGGAAGGACCAGCCCCAGCATTTT.

This clone occurred a few times. The chain carries TRBV5-1 and TRBJ1-1; D not resolved. Germline V CDR1 and CDR2: SGHRS, YFSETQ. This CDR3 is built from 13 residues. V was clipped by 3 bases and J by 5 bases, with 11 bases between them. The CDR3 region has the DNA TGCGCCAGCAGCTCCATTGGTGGAACTGAAGCTTTCTTT. It translates to CASSSIGGTEAFF.

This clone was recorded only once. The chain uses TRBV30 and TRBJ2-7; D gene ambiguous. From germline, CDR1 is GTSNPN and CDR2 SVGIG (reference sequence). The CDR3 has 12 amino acids. Between the trimmed V and J ends, which lost 0 bases and 4 bases, there was a span of 7 bases. As DNA, the CDR3 is TGTGCCTGGAGTGTGCTCCAGTACGAGCAGTACTTC. Residues: CAWSVLQYEQYF.

The chain uses TRBV18 and TRBJ2-3; D remains ambiguous. Trimming shortened V by 2 bases and J by 4 bases, and 13 bases separated the two germline ends. Germline CDR1 is KGHSH and CDR2 is LQKENI. The CDR3 length is 15 residues. CDR3 amino acids: CASSPGNGVADTQYF. DNA of the CDR3: TGTGCCAGCTCACCAGGGAATGGGGTAGCAGATACGCAGTATTTT.

This clone was detected only a few times. The chain is built from TRBV2 and TRBJ2-2, with TRBD2 matching over 14 bases. Trimming took 6 bases from V and 5 from J; bases not matched to a gene: 5. Germline loops: CDR1 SNHLY, CDR2 FYNNEI. This CDR3 is 16 amino acids long. This CDR3 is CASRTGTSGRTGELFF. For the CDR3, the DNA is TGTGCCAGCAGAACCGGGACTAGCGGGAGAACCGGGGAGCTGTTTTTT.

This sequence joins TRBV7-3 and TRBJ2-3, with 9 positions matching TRBD2. V was clipped by 4 bases and J by 4 bases; unmatched bases: 3. This CDR3 region has 14 residues. Per the germline V gene, CDR1 is SGHTA and CDR2 is FQGTGA. This chain's CDR3 is CASSSLAGADTQYF. Written as DNA, the CDR3 is TGTGCCAGCAGCTCCTTAGCGGGAGCAGATACGCAGTATTTT.

The chain employs TRBV2 and TRBJ2-7, with D possibly matching TRBD1 (6 bases). Trimming pared 6 bases from V and 2 bases from J, leaving 14 bases between. Germline V gives CDR1 SNHLY, CDR2 FYNNEI. The CDR3 sequence is 14 residues long. The CDR3 nucleotides are TGTGCCAGCAGCTCAGGGGCCCTGACCTACGAGCAGTACTTC. It codes for CASSSGALTYEQYF.

This chain uses TRBV19 with TRBJ2-7; D is unclear. The V end lost 3 bases, the J end lost 0 bases, and 12 bases lay between the germline ends. CDR1 is LNHDA and CDR2 is SQIVND in the germline V gene (reference sequence). This CDR3 is 15 amino acids long. The CDR3 DNA reads as TGTGCCAGTAGTATTCCGGCGCGGAGCTCCTACGAGCAGTACTTC. Translation gives CASSIPARSSYEQYF.

The chain combines TRBV10-3 with TRBJ1-1; D remains ambiguous. V was trimmed by 10 bases and J by 0 bases, leaving 6 bases between them. The germline V gene has CDR1 ENHRY and CDR2 SYGVKD. The CDR3 is made up of 11 amino acids. The CDR3 sequence is CATSMNTEAFF. The CDR3 DNA sequence: TGTGCCACCTCAATGAACACTGAAGCTTTCTTT.

This chain joins TRBV28 and TRBJ1-2, with a tentative D call TRBD1 (5 bases). The CDR3 spans 12 residues. Looked up from germline, CDR1 is MDHEN and CDR2 is SYDVKM. Between the trimmed V and J ends, which lost 8 bases and 8 bases, there was a span of 15 bases. The CDR3 DNA reads as TGTGCCAGCGGCGCCTTGGAGGGGGGCTACACCTTC. It codes for CASGALEGGYTF.

This chain joins TRBV6-6 and TRBJ1-5; a possible D gene is TRBD1 (5 bases). Between the trimmed V and J ends, which lost 6 bases and 5 bases, there was a span of 14 bases. CDR3 length equals 14 residues. The germline V gene encodes CDR1 MNHNY and CDR2 SVGAGI (reference sequence). The CDR3 loop is CASSTDMGDQPQHF. In nucleotides, the CDR3 is TGTGCCAGCAGCACAGATATGGGGGATCAGCCCCAGCATTTT.

The chain joins TRBV5-4 to TRBJ1-2; 9 nucleotides align to TRBD1. The CDR3 loop spans 16 amino acids. V gave up 4 bases and J gave up 8 bases; unmatched junction bases: 15. The germline CDR1 and CDR2 sequences are SGHNT and YYREEE (reference sequence). The CDR3 spells CASSRLGDRQGGGYTF. Written as DNA, the CDR3 is TGTGCCAGCAGCCGATTAGGGGATAGACAGGGGGGCGGCTACACCTTC.

The genes are TRBV6-5 and TRBJ2-7; tentatively, D is TRBD2 (5 bases). Trimming took 9 bases from V and 2 from J, leaving 14 bases between them. The germline CDR1 and CDR2 sequences are MNHEY and SVGAGI. The CDR3 is made up of 13 amino acids. CDR3 residues: CASQDPGTYEQYF. CDR3 sequence (DNA): TGTGCCAGTCAGGACCCCGGGACCTACGAGCAGTACTTC.

The rearrangement uses TRBV9 and TRBJ1-2; possibly TRBD1 for D (6 bases). CDR1 and CDR2 (germline): SGDLS, YYNGEE. V lost 0 bases to trimming and J lost 3 bases, with 12 bases between them. This CDR3 contains 15 residues. The CDR3 loop is CASSVVVAGDYGYTF. The DNA of the CDR3 is TGTGCCAGCAGCGTAGTCGTGGCAGGGGACTATGGCTACACCTTC.